The present TCR beta chain was sequenced within a study of early T cells in non-severe SARS-CoV-2 infection. The V gene's germline CDR1 is SGHTA and CDR2 FQGNSA. The CDR3 is 15 residues long. V was clipped by 5 bases and J by 5 bases, with 19 bases between them. This clonotype came up a few times. TCRdb called the 5' RACE reads again in MiXCR, with one record for every CDR3 protein. The table records 85,000 to 100,000 distinct CDR3 sequences, about 11% of them present only once. The source of this sequence is an adult who was a healthcare worker with PCR-confirmed SARS-CoV-2 infection or an uninfected control (not recorded which). The chain employs TRBV7-2 and TRBJ2-7; D may correspond to TRBD1 or TRBD2 (5 bases each). This sample comprised whole blood, obtained at baseline. DNA for the CDR3: TGTGCCAGCAGCCCGGCCAGGGAGAAAATCCACGAGCAGTACTTC. Translating it yields CASSPAREKIHEQYF.